A selection of T cell receptor beta chains follows, all from one sample in a study. TCRdb re-called the 5' RACE reads with MiXCR, one entry per CDR3 protein. In the table there are about 55,000 distinct CDR3 sequences, less than 25% of which are singletons. Sequenced sample: tumor-infiltrating Tregs sorted from the breast tumor. Receptors originate from a female donor with breast cancer. Each CDR3 is given with its conserved first and last residue. D genes are given only for firm matches. Clone size is shown for a subset of rows, as once, few, many or a class of expanded clone.

>-|-|TRBV5-1|TRBJ2-1
TGCGCCAGCAGCTTGGGACACAGAGGTGAGCAGTTCTTC
CASSLGHRGEQFF
>-|many|TRBV29-1|TRBJ1-1
TGCAGCGTTGATGGACTTCACACTGAAGCTTTCTTT
CSVDGLHTEAFF
>-|-|TRBV7-9|TRBJ2-6
TGTGCCAGCAGCTTAGGGAGGTTGGGGGGCGCGCCTGGGGCCAACGTCCTGACTTTC
CASSLGRLGGAPGANVLTF
>TRBD1|few|TRBV18|TRBJ2-7
TGTGCCAGCTCACCACGGACAGGGGTAAACGAGCAGTACTTC
CASSPRTGVNEQYF
>TRBD1|few|TRBV9|TRBJ1-6
TGTGCCAGCAGCGGGGACAGGGGGAATAATTCACCCCTCCACTTT
CASSGDRGNNSPLHF
>-|-|TRBV5-4|TRBJ2-7
TGTGCCAGCAGCTTACCGGCAAAGGAGCAGTACTTC
CASSLPAKEQYF
>-|many|TRBV2|TRBJ2-7
TGTGCCAGCAGTGAAGGCCCCTCCTACGAGCAGTACTTC
CASSEGPSYEQYF
>-|few|TRBV20-1|TRBJ2-1
TGCAGTGCTAGAGCCCCGAGCCCGCGGGATGAGCAGTTCTTC
CSARAPSPRDEQFF
>TRBD2|many|TRBV7-2|TRBJ2-5
TGTGCCAGCAGCTTTGCGACTAGCCTCGCGGAGACCCAGTACTTC
CASSFATSLAETQYF
>-|many|TRBV7-2|TRBJ1-1
TGTGCCAGCAGCTTTTATATGGGGGGGGGAAACCCTGAAGCTTTCTTT
CASSFYMGGGNPEAFF
>TRBD1|few|TRBV12-3/TRBV12-4|TRBJ1-2
TGTGCCAGCACCGGGGACAGCTACTATGGCTACACCTTC
CASTGDSYYGYTF
>-|-|TRBV2|TRBJ2-6
TGTGCCAGCAGTGAAGCCCTCATGACGGTAGGGGCCAACGTCCTGACTTTC
CASSEALMTVGANVLTF
>-|-|TRBV12-2|TRBJ2-1
TGTGCAAGTCGCCTCGGGAGTAGCTCCTACAATGAGCAGTTCTTC
CASRLGSSSYNEQFF
>-|-|TRBV5-4|TRBJ2-2
TGTGCCAGCAGCTCGAAAATATCGAACACCGGGGAGCTGTTTTTT
CASSSKISNTGELFF
>-|few|TRBV4-1|TRBJ1-2
TGCGCCAGCAGCCAAGTGTTTCAGATCTATGGCTACACCTTC
CASSQVFQIYGYTF
>TRBD1|many|TRBV3-1|TRBJ1-2
TGTGCCAGCAGCTTCCGGACAGGGATAAACAATGGCTACACCTTC
CASSFRTGINNGYTF
>-|many|TRBV7-2|TRBJ1-2
TGTGCCAGCAGCTTGACTCAAACGAGAGGCTACACCTTC
CASSLTQTRGYTF
>-|-|TRBV5-1|TRBJ1-1
TGCGCCAGCAGCGCCTTCATGAACACTGAAGCTTTCTTT
CASSAFMNTEAFF
>TRBD1|-|TRBV28|TRBJ1-3
TGTGCCAGCAGTACCGACAGGGCAGGGGGAAACACCATATATTTT
CASSTDRAGGNTIYF
>-|-|TRBV5-1|TRBJ2-7
TGCGCCAGCAGCTTTTTGAAGGGATACGAGCAGTACTTC
CASSFLKGYEQYF
>-|few|TRBV10-2|TRBJ2-4
TGCGCCAGCAATGAAGGCGAAACCCGTGTCAAGGGCAAAAACATTCAGTACTTC
CASNEGETRVKGKNIQYF
>-|few|TRBV12-3/TRBV12-4|TRBJ2-7
TGTGCCAGCACCCGTAGCGGCACCTACGAGCAGTACTTC
CASTRSGTYEQYF
>-|few|TRBV4-1|TRBJ2-5
TGCGCCAGCAGCCTAGGGCGAGCGGAAGAGACCCAGTACTTC
CASSLGRAEETQYF
>-|-|TRBV9|TRBJ2-2
TGTGCCAGCAGCGTAGGGTCGGACGTGAACACCGGGGAGCTGTTTTTT
CASSVGSDVNTGELFF
>-|few|TRBV20-1|TRBJ2-1
TGCGGTGGAGAGAAGTCCTACAATGAGCAGTTCTTC
CGGEKSYNEQFF
>-|many|TRBV12-3/TRBV12-4|TRBJ2-1
TGTGCCAGCAGTTTTTTTGGGGGCAATGAGCAGTTCTTC
CASSFFGGNEQFF
>-|few|TRBV12-3/TRBV12-4|TRBJ2-4
TGTGCCAGCAGTTTAGTAATAGGGACACTCTCGGCCAAAAACATTCAGTACTTC
CASSLVIGTLSAKNIQYF
>-|few|TRBV7-9|TRBJ2-3
TGTGCCAGCAGCCTACTGGGCCCAAACGGGGATACGCAGTATTTT
CASSLLGPNGDTQYF
>-|few|TRBV5-1|TRBJ2-1
TGCGCCAGCAGCCCAGGGGACCCATACAATGAGCAGTTCTTC
CASSPGDPYNEQFF
>TRBD2|few|TRBV7-2|TRBJ2-3
TGTGCCAGCAGCTATCGACTGGGACTAGCGGGAGGCGGTGGAGATACGCAGTATTTT
CASSYRLGLAGGGGDTQYF
>-|few|TRBV7-3|TRBJ2-2
TGTGCCAGCAGCTCCTATGGAGGGATCAGCACCGGGGAGCTGTTTTTT
CASSSYGGISTGELFF
>-|few|TRBV5-6|TRBJ2-3
TGTGCCAGCAGCTTGGAACAGAAAAGCACAGATACGCAGTATTTT
CASSLEQKSTDTQYF